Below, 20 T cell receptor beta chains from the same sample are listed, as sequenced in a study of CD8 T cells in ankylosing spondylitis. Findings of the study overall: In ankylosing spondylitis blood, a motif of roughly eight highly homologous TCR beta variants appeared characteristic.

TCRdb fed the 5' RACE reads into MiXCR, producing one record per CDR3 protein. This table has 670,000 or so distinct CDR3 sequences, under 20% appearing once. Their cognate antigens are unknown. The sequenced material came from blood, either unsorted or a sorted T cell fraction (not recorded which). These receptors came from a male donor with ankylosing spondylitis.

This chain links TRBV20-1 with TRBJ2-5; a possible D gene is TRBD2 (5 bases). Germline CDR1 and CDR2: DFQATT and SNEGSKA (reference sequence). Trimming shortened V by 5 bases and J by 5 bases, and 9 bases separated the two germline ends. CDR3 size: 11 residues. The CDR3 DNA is TGCAGTGCTTTAGCGCGGGAGACCCAGTACTTC. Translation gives CSALARETQYF.

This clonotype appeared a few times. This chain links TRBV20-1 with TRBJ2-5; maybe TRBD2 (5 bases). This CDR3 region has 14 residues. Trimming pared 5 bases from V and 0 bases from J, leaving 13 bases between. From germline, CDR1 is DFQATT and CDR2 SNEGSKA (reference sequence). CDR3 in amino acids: CSAPEGTYQETQYF. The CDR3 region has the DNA TGCAGTGCTCCCGAGGGCACGTACCAAGAGACCCAGTACTTC.

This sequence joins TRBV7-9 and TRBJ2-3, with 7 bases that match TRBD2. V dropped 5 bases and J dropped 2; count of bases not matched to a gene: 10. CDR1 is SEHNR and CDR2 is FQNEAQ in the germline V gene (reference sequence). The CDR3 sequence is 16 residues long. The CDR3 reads CASSRRGEGPTDTQYF. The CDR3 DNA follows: TGTGCCAGCAGCCGCCGGGGGGAGGGCCCCACAGATACGCAGTATTTT.

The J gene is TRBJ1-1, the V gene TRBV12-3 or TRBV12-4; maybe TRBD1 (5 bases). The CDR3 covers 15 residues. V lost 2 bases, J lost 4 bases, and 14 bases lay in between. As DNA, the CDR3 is TGTGCCAGCAGTTTATCCCCGTCGGGGGGCACTGAAGCTTTCTTT. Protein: CASSLSPSGGTEAFF.

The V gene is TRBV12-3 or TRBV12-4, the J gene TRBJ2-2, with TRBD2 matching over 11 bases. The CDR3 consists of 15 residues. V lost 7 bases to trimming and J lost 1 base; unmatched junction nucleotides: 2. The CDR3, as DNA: TGTGCCAGCATTGGGACTAGCGGGAACACCGGGGAGCTGTTTTTT. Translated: CASIGTSGNTGELFF.

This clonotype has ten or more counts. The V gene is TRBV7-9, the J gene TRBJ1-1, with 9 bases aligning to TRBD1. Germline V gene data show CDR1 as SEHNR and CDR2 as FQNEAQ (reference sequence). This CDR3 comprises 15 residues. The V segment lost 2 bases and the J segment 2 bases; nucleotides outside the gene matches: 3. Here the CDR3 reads CASSLRQGDNTEAFF. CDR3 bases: TGTGCCAGCAGCTTACGACAGGGGGATAACACTGAAGCTTTCTTT.

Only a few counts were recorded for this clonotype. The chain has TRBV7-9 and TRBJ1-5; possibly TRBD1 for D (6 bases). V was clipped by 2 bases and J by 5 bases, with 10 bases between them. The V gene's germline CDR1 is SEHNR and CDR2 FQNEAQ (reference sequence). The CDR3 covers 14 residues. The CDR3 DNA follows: TGTGCCAGCAGCTTATCAGGGGAGGATCAGCCCCAGCATTTT. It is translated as CASSLSGEDQPQHF.

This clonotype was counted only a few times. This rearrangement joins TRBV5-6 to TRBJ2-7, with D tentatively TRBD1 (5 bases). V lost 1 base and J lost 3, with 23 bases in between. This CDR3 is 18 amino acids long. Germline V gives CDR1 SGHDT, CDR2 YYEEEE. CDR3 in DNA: TGTGCCAGCAGCTTGTTTGGGGCAGGCGATCAACTACTCTACGAGCAGTACTTC. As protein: CASSLFGAGDQLLYEQYF.

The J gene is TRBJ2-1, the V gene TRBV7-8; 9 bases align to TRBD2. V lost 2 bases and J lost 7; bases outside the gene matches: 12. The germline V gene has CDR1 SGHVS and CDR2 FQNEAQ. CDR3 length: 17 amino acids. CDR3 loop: CASSLWGGAGGSNEQFF. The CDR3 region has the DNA TGTGCCAGCAGCTTATGGGGTGGTGCGGGAGGGTCGAATGAGCAGTTCTTC.

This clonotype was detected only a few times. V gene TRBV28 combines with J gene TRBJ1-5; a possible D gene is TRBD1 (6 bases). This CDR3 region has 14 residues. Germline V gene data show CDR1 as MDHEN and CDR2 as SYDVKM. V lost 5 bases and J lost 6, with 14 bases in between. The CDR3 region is CASSGRQQGQPQHF. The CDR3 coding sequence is TGTGCCAGCAGTGGACGGCAACAGGGTCAGCCCCAGCATTTT. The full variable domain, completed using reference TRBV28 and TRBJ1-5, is DVKVTQSSRYLVKRTGEKVFLECVQDMDHENMFWYRQDPGLGLRLIYFSYDVKMKEKGDIPEGYSVSREKKERFSLILESASTNQTSMYLCASSGRQQGQPQHFGDGTRLSIL.

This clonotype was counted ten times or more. The CDR3, as DNA: TGTGCCAGCAGTTTAATGGGGGGGAACACTGAAGCTTTCTTT. Translation gives CASSLMGGNTEAFF. The rearrangement joins TRBV27 to TRBJ1-1; TRBD1 might be the D (5 bases). This CDR3 comprises 14 residues. The V gene lost 2 bases and the J gene lost 1 base, with 8 bases spanning the gap. Per germline, CDR1 MNHEY and CDR2 SMNVEV (reference sequence).

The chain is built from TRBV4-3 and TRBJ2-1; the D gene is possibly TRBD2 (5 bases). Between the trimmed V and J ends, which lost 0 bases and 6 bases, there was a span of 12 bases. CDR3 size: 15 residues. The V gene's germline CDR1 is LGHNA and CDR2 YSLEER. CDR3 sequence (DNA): TGCGCCAGCAGCCAAGAGGTGACTAACATCAATGAGCAGTTCTTC. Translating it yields CASSQEVTNINEQFF.

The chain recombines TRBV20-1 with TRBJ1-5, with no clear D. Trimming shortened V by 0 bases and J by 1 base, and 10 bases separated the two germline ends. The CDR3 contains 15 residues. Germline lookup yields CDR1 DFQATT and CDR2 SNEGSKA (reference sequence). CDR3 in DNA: TGCAGTGCTAGAGACATTGTAGGCAGCAATCAGCCCCAGCATTTT. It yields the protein CSARDIVGSNQPQHF.

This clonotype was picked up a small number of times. The CDR3 loop is CASSPHGGDSNQPQHF. The CDR3 bases are TGCGCCAGCAGCCCCCATGGGGGGGATAGCAATCAGCCCCAGCATTTT. This chain joins TRBV5-1 and TRBJ1-5; TRBD1 is a possible D gene (5 bases). Trimming took 4 bases from V and 0 from J, leaving 14 bases between them. The CDR3 is made up of 16 amino acids. Germline V gene lookup returns CDR1 SGHRS and CDR2 YFSETQ.

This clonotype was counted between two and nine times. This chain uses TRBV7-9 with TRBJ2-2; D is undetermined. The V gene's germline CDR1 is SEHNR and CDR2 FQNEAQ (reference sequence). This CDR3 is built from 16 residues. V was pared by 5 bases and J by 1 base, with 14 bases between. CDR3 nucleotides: TGTGCCAGCAGCCAACGGCCGCTTTGGAACACCGGGGAGCTGTTTTTT. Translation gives CASSQRPLWNTGELFF.

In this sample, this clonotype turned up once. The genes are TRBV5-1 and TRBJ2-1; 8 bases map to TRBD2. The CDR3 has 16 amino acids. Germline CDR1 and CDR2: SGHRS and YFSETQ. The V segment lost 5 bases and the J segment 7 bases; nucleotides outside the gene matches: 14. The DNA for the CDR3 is TGCGCCAGCAGTTCTATAGCCAGCGGGAGAGCTAATGAGCAGTTCTTC. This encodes CASSSIASGRANEQFF.

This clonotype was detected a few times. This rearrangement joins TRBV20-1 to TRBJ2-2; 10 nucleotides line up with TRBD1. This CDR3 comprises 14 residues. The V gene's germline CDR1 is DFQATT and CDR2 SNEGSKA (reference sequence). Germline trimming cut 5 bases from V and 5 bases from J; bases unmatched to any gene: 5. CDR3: CSAGTGEWTGELFF. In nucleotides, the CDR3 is TGCAGTGCTGGGACAGGGGAGTGGACCGGGGAGCTGTTTTTT.

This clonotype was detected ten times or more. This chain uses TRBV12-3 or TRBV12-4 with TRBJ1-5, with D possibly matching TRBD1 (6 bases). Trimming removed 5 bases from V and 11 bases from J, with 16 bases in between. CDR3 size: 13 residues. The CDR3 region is CASSPGHRSAQHF. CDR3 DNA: TGTGCCAGCAGTCCGGGACACCGGTCCGCCCAGCATTTT.

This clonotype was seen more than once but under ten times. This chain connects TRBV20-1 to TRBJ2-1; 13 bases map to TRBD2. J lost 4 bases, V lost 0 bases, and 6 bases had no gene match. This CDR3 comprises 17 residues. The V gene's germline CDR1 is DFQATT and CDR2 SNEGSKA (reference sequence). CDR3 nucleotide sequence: TGCAGTGCTAGAGATCGGGGACTAGCGGGACTTTACAATGAGCAGTTCTTC. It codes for CSARDRGLAGLYNEQFF.

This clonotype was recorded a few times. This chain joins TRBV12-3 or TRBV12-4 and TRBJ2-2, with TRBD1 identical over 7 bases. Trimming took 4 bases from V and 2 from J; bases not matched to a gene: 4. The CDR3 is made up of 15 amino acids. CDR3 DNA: TGTGCCAGCAGTTCGGACAGGCTAAACACCGGGGAGCTGTTTTTT. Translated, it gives CASSSDRLNTGELFF.